This T cell receptor (beta chain) originates from a study of T cells after yellow fever vaccination. Findings and limits, study-wide: Any FACS-sorted repertoire could hold abundant clonotypes that contaminate it from the bulk population. On re-exposure, the response was weaker but peaked faster, at day 5 versus 15. Subsequent booster samples again held most clones from primary vaccination (96% CD4, roughly 90% CD8).

V lost 5 bases to trimming and J lost 5 bases, with 12 bases between them. From germline, CDR1 is SEHNR and CDR2 FQNEAQ (reference sequence). CDR3 length: 14 amino acids. 5'RACE template switching produced TCR cDNA carrying a universal primer site and UMIs. TCRdb itself ran the 5' RACE reads through MiXCR, one entry per CDR3 protein. The sample lists hundreds of thousands of distinct CDR3 sequences, roughly 20% seen once, with around 17% in the top ten. Points on this clonotype: Its antigen is as yet unknown.

The sample was PBMCs, taken before the yellow fever booster vaccination. This TCR was sampled from a man between 18 and 35 years old who received the YFV17D yellow fever vaccine. This chain connects TRBV7-9 to TRBJ2-2; D unresolved. In nucleotides, the CDR3 is TGTGCCAGCAGCACCGCCATAGTAACCGGGGAGCTGTTTTTT. This sequence encodes CASSTAIVTGELFF.